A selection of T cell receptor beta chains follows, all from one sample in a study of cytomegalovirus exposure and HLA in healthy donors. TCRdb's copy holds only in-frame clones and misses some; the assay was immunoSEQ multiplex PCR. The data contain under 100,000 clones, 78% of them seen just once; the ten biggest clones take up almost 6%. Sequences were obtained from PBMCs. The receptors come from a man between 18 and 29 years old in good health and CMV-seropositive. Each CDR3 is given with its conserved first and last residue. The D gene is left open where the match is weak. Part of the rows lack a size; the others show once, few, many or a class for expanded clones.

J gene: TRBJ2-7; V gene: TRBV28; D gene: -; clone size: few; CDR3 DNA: TGTGCCAGCAGTTTGATTCTAGCCACACGCTACGAGCAGTACTTC; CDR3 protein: CASSLILATRYEQYF
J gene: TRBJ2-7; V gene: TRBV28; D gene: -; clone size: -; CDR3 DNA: TGTGCCAGCAGCTTCGAGACCTACGAGCAGTACTTC; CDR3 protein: CASSFETYEQYF
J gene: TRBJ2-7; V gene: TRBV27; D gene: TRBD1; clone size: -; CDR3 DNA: TGTGCCAGCAGTTCAACAGGGGGCTACGAGCAGTACTTC; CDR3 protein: CASSSTGGYEQYF
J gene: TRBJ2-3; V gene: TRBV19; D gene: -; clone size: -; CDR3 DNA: TGTGCCAGTAGTAGGGACTTCACAGATACGCAGTATTTT; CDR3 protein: CASSRDFTDTQYF
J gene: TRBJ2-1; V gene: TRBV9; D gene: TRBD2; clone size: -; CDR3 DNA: TGTGCCAGCAGCGTAGGAGGCGGGGGTTCCTACAATGAGCAGTTCTTC; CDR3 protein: CASSVGGGGSYNEQFF
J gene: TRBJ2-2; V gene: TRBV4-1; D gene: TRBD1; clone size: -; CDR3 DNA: TGCGCCAGCAGCCCATTTGTCGGGCAGGGGGTCGGGACCGGGGAGCTGTTTTTT; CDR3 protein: CASSPFVGQGVGTGELFF
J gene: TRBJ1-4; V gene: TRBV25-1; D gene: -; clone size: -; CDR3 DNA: TGTGCCAGCAGTGATCTGTTCGTCAGGGAGGAGGAAAAACTGTTTTTT; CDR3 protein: CASSDLFVREEEKLFF
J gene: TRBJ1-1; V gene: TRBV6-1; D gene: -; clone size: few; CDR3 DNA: TGTGCCGGGGGGGAGAACACTGAAGCTTTCTTT; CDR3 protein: CAGGENTEAFF
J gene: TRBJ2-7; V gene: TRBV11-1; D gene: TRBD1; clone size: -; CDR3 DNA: TGTGCCAGCAGCTTACGGGGCCCGGGACAGGCTTACGAGCAGTACTTC; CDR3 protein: CASSLRGPGQAYEQYF
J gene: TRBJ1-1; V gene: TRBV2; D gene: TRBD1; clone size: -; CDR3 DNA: TGTGCCAGCAGCGAACGGGACAGTCGGGGAAACACTGAAGCTTTCTTT; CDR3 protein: CASSERDSRGNTEAFF
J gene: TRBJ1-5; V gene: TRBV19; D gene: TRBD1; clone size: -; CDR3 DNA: TGTGCCAGTTATGACAGGGGGGACCAGCCCCAGCATTTT; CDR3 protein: CASYDRGDQPQHF
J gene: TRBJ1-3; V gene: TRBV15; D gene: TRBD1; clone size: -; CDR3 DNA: TGTGCCACCAGCAGAAGCTGGACAGGTGGAAACACCATATATTTT; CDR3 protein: CATSRSWTGGNTIYF
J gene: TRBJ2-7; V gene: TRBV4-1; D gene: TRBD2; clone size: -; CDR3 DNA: TGCGCCAGCAGCCCCCTAGCGGCCTACGAGCAGTACTTC; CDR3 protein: CASSPLAAYEQYF
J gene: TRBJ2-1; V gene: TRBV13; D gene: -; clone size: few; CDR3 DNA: TGTGCCAGCAGCCCTACGACTCTGGGGTCGGGGAATGAGCAGTTCTTC; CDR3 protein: CASSPTTLGSGNEQFF
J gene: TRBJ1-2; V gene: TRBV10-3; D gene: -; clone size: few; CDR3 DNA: TGTGCCATCAGTAACGGACAGAACTATGGCTACACCTTC; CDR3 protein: CAISNGQNYGYTF
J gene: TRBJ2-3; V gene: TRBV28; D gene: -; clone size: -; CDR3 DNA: TGTGCCAGCAGCCCGGGCTTAAGGACAGAGAATACGCAGTATTTT; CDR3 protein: CASSPGLRTENTQYF
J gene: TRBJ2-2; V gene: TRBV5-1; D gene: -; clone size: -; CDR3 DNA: TGCGCCAGCAGCTTCAGGGACACCGGGGAGCTGTTTTTT; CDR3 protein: CASSFRDTGELFF
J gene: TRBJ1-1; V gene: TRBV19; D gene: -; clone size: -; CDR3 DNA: TGTGCCAGTAGTATGAACAGAGACACTGAAGCTTTCTTT; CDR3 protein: CASSMNRDTEAFF
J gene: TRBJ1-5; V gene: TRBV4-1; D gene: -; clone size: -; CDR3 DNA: TGCGCCAGCAGCCAAGAGGGCCGGGGTCAGCCCCAGCATTTT; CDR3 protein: CASSQEGRGQPQHF
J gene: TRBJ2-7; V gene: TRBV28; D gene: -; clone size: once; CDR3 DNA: TGTGCCAGCAGCCGACAGGAGGCCTACGAGCAGTACTTC; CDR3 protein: CASSRQEAYEQYF
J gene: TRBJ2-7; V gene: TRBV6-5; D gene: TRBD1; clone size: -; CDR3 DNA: TGTGCCAGCAGTTACGGGGCAGGGGGCACCTACGAGCAGTACTTC; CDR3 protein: CASSYGAGGTYEQYF